The rows below give T cell receptor beta chains drawn from one sample of a study of cytomegalovirus exposure and HLA in healthy donors. Sequencing was performed with immunoSEQ multiplex PCR; in TCRdb, only in-frame clones are kept and a portion is missing. Here the sample spans about 130,000 clones, 75% to 85% being singletons. The sample consisted of PBMCs. Source of these receptors: a woman between 50 and 59 years old in good health and CMV-seropositive. Both conserved end residues are part of each CDR3. Each record gives: V gene, J gene, clone size, D gene, CDR3 protein, CDR3 DNA. The D gene is left open where the match is weak. Rows give clone size only sometimes, using once, few, many, or a class for an expanded clone.

TRBV6-7	TRBJ2-3	NA	TRBD1	CASSYSSQGATDTQYF	TGTGCCAGCAGTTACTCGAGTCAGGGGGCAACAGATACGCAGTATTTT
TRBV19	TRBJ1-2	NA	TRBD1	CASTPDRAYGYTF	TGTGCCAGTACCCCAGACAGGGCCTATGGCTACACCTTC
TRBV5-1	TRBJ2-5	NA	TRBD2	CASSLRGTSEETQYF	TGCGCCAGCAGCTTGAGGGGGACTAGTGAAGAGACCCAGTACTTC
TRBV20-1	TRBJ1-1	NA	NA	CSATGYTEAFF	TGCAGTGCTACCGGGTACACTGAAGCTTTCTTT
TRBV19	TRBJ2-3	NA	TRBD2	CASSIDGTLPGLAGGGADTQYF	TGTGCCAGTAGTATAGATGGAACCCTACCGGGACTAGCGGGAGGAGGTGCAGATACGCAGTATTTT
TRBV10-3	TRBJ1-5	NA	TRBD1	CAISGDRGRDQPQHF	TGTGCCATCAGTGGGGACAGGGGGAGGGATCAGCCCCAGCATTTT
TRBV10-2	TRBJ1-1	once	NA	CASSEFNRNTEAFF	TGCGCCAGCAGTGAATTTAACAGGAACACTGAAGCTTTCTTT
TRBV25-1	TRBJ2-3	NA	NA	CASSEGTWGPDTQYF	TGTGCCAGCAGTGAGGGAACTTGGGGGCCAGATACGCAGTATTTT
TRBV5-1	TRBJ2-3	few	TRBD2	CASSFGPKSGDTDTQYF	TGCGCCAGCAGCTTTGGTCCAAAAAGCGGGGATACAGATACGCAGTATTTT
TRBV5-1	TRBJ2-1	NA	NA	CASSTGGSYNEQFF	TGCGCCAGCAGCACTGGCGGCTCCTACAATGAGCAGTTCTTC
TRBV2	TRBJ2-6	NA	NA	CASSRGYSGANVLTF	TGTGCCAGCAGTAGGGGATACTCTGGGGCCAACGTCCTGACTTTC
TRBV21-1	TRBJ2-4	NA	NA	CASSKAPERGKNIQYF	TGTGCCAGCAGCAAAGCGCCGGAGCGGGGGAAGAACATTCAGTACTTC
TRBV5-1	TRBJ1-1	NA	NA	CASSLEAGITEAFF	TGCGCCAGCAGCTTGGAGGCAGGGATTACTGAAGCTTTCTTT
TRBV7-2	TRBJ1-5	NA	TRBD1	CASSLVGGTGQPQHF	TGTGCCAGCAGCTTAGTAGGGGGCACAGGTCAGCCCCAGCATTTT
TRBV28	TRBJ2-7	NA	NA	CASSLTMGLQYF	TGTGCCAGCAGCCTCACTATGGGTTTGCAGTACTTC
TRBV19	TRBJ1-2	NA	NA	CASSIKGVLGGYTF	TGTGCCAGTAGTATAAAGGGAGTGTTGGGCGGCTACACCTTC
TRBV27	TRBJ1-2	NA	NA	CASTSFGQGRRGYTF	TGTGCCAGCACCTCATTTGGCCAGGGTCGACGGGGCTACACCTTC
TRBV28	TRBJ1-2	NA	NA	CASSLPQRNYGYTF	TGTGCCAGCAGTTTACCACAGAGAAACTATGGCTACACCTTC
TRBV28	TRBJ2-7	NA	NA	CASSWSQVSRTYEQYF	TGTGCCAGCAGTTGGTCCCAGGTATCACGGACCTACGAGCAGTACTTC
TRBV2	TRBJ1-4	NA	NA	CASTTTTNEKLFF	TGTGCCAGCACCACTACAACTAATGAAAAACTGTTTTTT
TRBV27	TRBJ1-2	NA	TRBD1	CASSLQTGVGYTF	TGTGCCAGCAGTCTCCAGACAGGGGTCGGTTACACCTTC
TRBV18	TRBJ2-2	once	NA	CASSPPTRTGELFF	TGTGCCAGCTCACCACCGACTAGGACCGGGGAGCTGTTTTTT
TRBV6-5	TRBJ1-1	NA	NA	CASSYQRTDTEAFF	TGTGCCAGCAGTTACCAAAGGACAGACACTGAAGCTTTCTTT
TRBV29-1	TRBJ2-5	NA	TRBD1	CSAGPRAGGYQETQYF	TGCAGCGCGGGGCCTCGCGCAGGGGGCTACCAAGAGACCCAGTACTTC
TRBV7-8	TRBJ1-5	NA	NA	CASSLVKGEPQHF	TGTGCCAGCAGCTTAGTCAAGGGGGAGCCCCAGCATTTT
TRBV7-9	TRBJ2-7	few	NA	CASTLTEESPRSSYEQYF	TGTGCCAGCACCTTGACAGAGGAGTCGCCCAGGAGCTCCTACGAGCAGTACTTC
TRBV19	TRBJ2-4	NA	NA	CASSFRGLAKNIQYF	TGTGCCAGTAGTTTCCGAGGACTAGCCAAAAACATTCAGTACTTC
TRBV2	TRBJ1-5	NA	TRBD1	CASSGQGKANNQPQHF	TGTGCCAGCAGTGGACAGGGGAAGGCTAATAATCAGCCCCAGCATTTT
TRBV28	TRBJ2-3	NA	TRBD2	CASSPLAGGIADTQYF	TGTGCCAGCAGTCCGCTAGCGGGAGGGATCGCAGATACGCAGTATTTT
TRBV2	TRBJ2-7	NA	NA	CASRGDSAYEQYF	TGTGCCAGCAGGGGAGACTCGGCCTACGAGCAGTACTTC
TRBV7-9	TRBJ1-1	NA	TRBD1	CASSSGDRGREAFF	TGTGCCAGCAGCTCCGGGGACAGAGGCCGTGAAGCTTTCTTT
TRBV7-9	TRBJ2-7	NA	TRBD1	CASSFRPGTGGYEQYF	TGTGCCAGCAGCTTTCGGCCCGGGACAGGGGGCTACGAGCAGTACTTC
TRBV11-2	TRBJ2-3	few	TRBD2	CASSLGLAGSIDTQYF	TGTGCCAGCAGCTTAGGACTAGCGGGGAGCATAGATACGCAGTATTTT
TRBV7-8	TRBJ1-4	once	NA	CASSLGLIMTRRDEKLFF	TGTGCCAGCAGCTTGGGATTGATTATGACTCGGCGGGATGAAAAACTGTTTTTT
TRBV9	TRBJ2-1	NA	TRBD2	CASSPTSVDYNEQFF	TGTGCCAGCAGCCCGACTAGCGTAGACTACAATGAGCAGTTCTTC
TRBV6-6	TRBJ1-1	NA	NA	CASTLTGNTEAFF	TGTGCCAGCACCCTAACAGGGAACACTGAAGCCTTCTTT
TRBV5-1	TRBJ2-1	few	TRBD2	CASSPRGISGSGSYNEQFF	TGCGCCAGCAGCCCCCGGGGGATTAGCGGGAGTGGGTCCTACAATGAGCAGTTCTTC
TRBV2	TRBJ2-2	NA	NA	CASNPDTGELFF	TGTGCCAGCAATCCGGACACCGGGGAGCTGTTTTTT
TRBV21-1	TRBJ1-3	NA	NA	CASSKKAGQGAFAGNTIYF	TGTGCCAGCAGCAAAAAGGCCGGACAGGGGGCCTTTGCTGGAAACACCATATATTTT
TRBV19	TRBJ1-3	NA	NA	CASSTGAAVSGNTIYF	TGTGCCAGTAGTACGGGTGCGGCAGTCTCTGGAAACACCATATATTTT
TRBV21-1	TRBJ1-2	NA	NA	CASSKVGGQGFFYGYTF	TGTGCCAGCAGCAAAGTAGGGGGACAGGGATTCTTCTATGGCTACACCTTC
TRBV6-6	TRBJ2-7	once	NA	CASSYGLSNEQYF	TGTGCCAGTTCATATGGACTATCAAACGAGCAGTACTTC